The subject of this entry is one TCR beta chain. The data stem from a study of blood T cell repertoires in COVID-19. For the study at large: T cells, B-cell-depleted T cells, or PBMCs provided the cDNA or gDNA that served as material.

The Seattle patients, enrolled during active infection, were followed longitudinally. Under the authors' procedure: How many nucleated cells were present was estimated from reference gene primer amplification. The data were produced by immunoSEQ multiplex PCR, yet TCRdb's version contains in-frame clones alone and is incomplete. V and J calls and clone size are as listed in that table; D and trimming were resolved from the DNA. The repertoire includes tens of thousands of clones, about nine tenths of them detected once, and more than 4.5% sits in the top ten. This CDR3 has 13 residues. Trimming stripped 5 bases from V and 1 base from J, with 8 bases between. Germline V lookup: CDR1 MNHEY, CDR2 SVGAGI.

The source is a man aged 60 to 69 with COVID-19, enrolled during active disease. The specimen sequenced was peripheral blood. This chain connects TRBV6-5 to TRBJ1-1, with D perhaps matching TRBD1 (6 bases). CDR3: CASSRDKNTEAFF. CDR3 bases: TGTGCCAGCAGTCGGGACAAGAACACTGAAGCTTTCTTT.